The 28 T cell receptor beta chains below were found in one sample sequenced in a study of a mutant IDH1 vaccine in newly diagnosed glioma. Antigens for these TCRs are unknown. Time point defined: week 11, during vaccination. Doses of 300 ug of mutant IDH1 20-mer peptide were given with topical imiquimod. The protocol was immunoSEQ multiplex PCR, while the TCRdb copy is restricted to in-frame clones and leaves out a portion. The sample carries tens of thousands of clones, roughly nine tenths recorded once. The sequenced sample was PBMCs, obtained from a glioma patient whose treatment included an IDH1 peptide vaccine. The source of these receptors is a man in his fifties or sixties with glioma.

The rearrangement uses TRBV5-3 and TRBJ1-5, with 10 positions matching TRBD1. TRBV5-3 is placed among ORFs of uncertain function. The junction had 9 bases not matched to a gene; V was cut back by 7 bases and J by 5 bases. CDR3 length: 15 amino acids. The CDR3 region is CARRRGQGLYQPQHF. In DNA form, the CDR3 reads TGTGCCAGACGCAGGGGACAGGGGCTTTATCAGCCCCAGCATTTT.

The rearrangement links TRBV6-5 to TRBJ2-7, with 10 positions matching TRBD1. J was trimmed by 4 bases and V by 8 bases; bases with no gene match: 11. This CDR3 has 15 amino acids. Germline values: CDR1 MNHEY, CDR2 SVGAGI. In DNA, the CDR3 is TGTGCCAGCGCCGGACAGGGGGGGTTCGGTTACGAGCAGTACTTC. It encodes CASAGQGGFGYEQYF.

The chain couples TRBV6-4 to TRBJ2-1; 8 nucleotides match TRBD2. CDR1 is MRHNA and CDR2 is SNTAGT in the germline V gene. With 4 bases clipped from V and 7 bases from J, the junction kept 9 bases outside the gene matches. The CDR3 loop spans 15 amino acids. Here the CDR3 reads CASSAVLTSVNEQFF. The CDR3 DNA reads TGTGCCAGCAGTGCCGTCCTGACTAGCGTGAATGAGCAGTTCTTC.

CDR3 nucleotide sequence: TGTGCCAGCAGTGGTGAGCGGGGGGTCACCTACGAGCAGTACTTC. It specifies CASSGERGVTYEQYF. This rearrangement joins TRBV2 to TRBJ2-7; 9 bases line up with TRBD2. The trim removed 4 bases at V and 2 bases at J, leaving 6 bases unmatched. CDR1 is SNHLY and CDR2 is FYNNEI in the germline V gene. The CDR3 is 15 amino acids. Combining the CDR3 with reference TRBV2 and TRBJ2-7 gives the whole variable domain EPEVTQTPSHQVTQMGQEVILRCVPISNHLYFYWYRQILGQKVEFLVSFYNNEISEKSEIFDDQFSVERPDGSNFTLKIRSTKLEDSAMYFCASSGERGVTYEQYFGPGTRLTVT.

This chain links TRBV6-5 with TRBJ1-2, with 7 bases that match TRBD1. Germline V gene data show CDR1 as MNHEY and CDR2 as SVGAGI. CDR3 length: 14 amino acids. V shed 4 bases and J 12 bases; nucleotides not matched to a gene: 14. The CDR3 coding sequence is TGTGCCAGCAGTTCCCGGGACAGAGATGTGATAAACACCTTC. It specifies CASSSRDRDVINTF.

The table lists this clone with a few counts. The chain is built from TRBV6-5 and TRBJ2-7; no reliable D call. The length of the CDR3 is 14 residues. Germline CDR1 is MNHEY and CDR2 is SVGAGI. Trimming cost V 5 bases and J 2 bases, with 13 bases left between them. The CDR3 sequence: CASSGYRPPYEQYF. In DNA, the CDR3 is TGTGCCAGCAGTGGCTACCGGCCTCCCTACGAGCAGTACTTC.

This clone was recorded only once. The chain employs TRBV4-1 and TRBJ1-5; D is perhaps TRBD1 (6 bases). Between the trimmed V and J ends, which lost 1 base and 4 bases, there was a span of 14 bases. Looked up from germline, CDR1 is MGHRA and CDR2 is YSYEKL. CDR3 length equals 16 residues. The CDR3 coding sequence is TGCGCCAGCAGCCAAGCCTGGACAGCGATAAATCAGCCCCAGCATTTT. This gives the protein CASSQAWTAINQPQHF.

The genes are TRBV6-5 and TRBJ1-1, with D possibly matching TRBD1 (6 bases). The CDR3 spans 13 residues. V dropped 3 bases and J dropped 4 bases, with 9 bases sitting between them. Germline V gene sequence: CDR1 MNHEY, CDR2 SVGAGI. The CDR3 sequence is CASSYRQVTEAFF. The CDR3 bases are TGTGCCAGCAGTTATCGACAGGTCACTGAAGCTTTCTTT.

The chain employs TRBV27 and TRBJ2-7; 10 positions agree with TRBD1. V shed 0 bases and J 4 bases; nucleotides not matched to a gene: 12. The CDR3 loop spans 18 amino acids. Germline-derived CDR1 and CDR2 are MNHEY and SMNVEV (reference sequence). In DNA form, the CDR3 reads TGTGCCAGCAGTTTATCAGGGGATAGAGGGGACAGGGGTTACGAGCAGTACTTC. This codes for CASSLSGDRGDRGYEQYF.

The chain has TRBV18 and TRBJ2-7, with unresolved D. Germline CDR1 reads KGHSH; CDR2 reads LQKENI. The CDR3 has 13 residues. V was pared by 3 bases and J by 4 bases, with 10 bases between. The CDR3 protein is CASSPKQSYEQYF. The DNA of the CDR3 is TGTGCCAGCTCACCGAAGCAGTCGTACGAGCAGTACTTC.

This clone was observed once. CDR3 loop: CASSPWSRDRGYIQYF. The CDR3 DNA reads TGTGCCAGCTCACCATGGTCCCGGGACAGGGGGTACATTCAGTACTTC. The V call is TRBV18, the J call TRBJ2-4; 11 bases are shared with TRBD1. Losses at the gene ends were 2 bases for V and 8 bases for J; bases not matched to a gene: 8. This CDR3 has 16 residues. From germline, CDR1 is KGHSH and CDR2 LQKENI. Together with reference TRBV18 and TRBJ2-4, the CDR3 gives the full variable domain: NAGVMQNPRHLVRRRGQEARLRCSPMKGHSHVYWYRQLPEEGLKFMVYLQKENIIDESGMPKERFSAEFPKEGPSILRIQQVVRGDSAAYFCASSPWSRDRGYIQYFGAGTRLSVL.

The chain couples TRBV29-1 to TRBJ1-1, with D possibly being TRBD1 (6 bases). This CDR3 has 15 residues. V lost 4 bases and J lost 7, with 22 bases in between. Germline CDR1 reads SQVTM; CDR2 reads ANQGSEA. CDR3 nucleotides: TGCAGCGTTGCCTCGGGCAGAACAGGGATATTTGAAGCTTTCTTT. The encoded protein is CSVASGRTGIFEAFF.

The CDR3 loop is CASSLSGGLGYTF. DNA for the CDR3: TGTGCCAGCAGCTTGTCAGGGGGGCTGGGCTACACCTTC. The chain has TRBV7-3 and TRBJ1-2; 7 positions match TRBD1. The length of the CDR3 is 13 residues. CDR1 is SGHTA, CDR2 FQGTGA, per germline. The V and J ends lost 3 bases and 8 bases, in that order; junction bases with no gene match: 6.

This chain links TRBV5-1 with TRBJ1-1, with D uncertain. V lost 0 bases, J lost 0 bases, and 9 bases lay in between. This CDR3 is built from 15 residues. Germline CDR1 reads SGHRS; CDR2 reads YFSETQ. DNA for the CDR3: TGCGCCAGCAGCTTGGGGCAGTCGATGAACACTGAAGCTTTCTTT. Translated, it gives CASSLGQSMNTEAFF.

The chain links TRBV10-3 to TRBJ2-7; the D call may be TRBD1 or TRBD2 (6 bases each). CDR3 length: 11 residues. V lost 7 bases and J 4 bases, leaving 8 bases between the germline ends. Germline V gene lookup returns CDR1 ENHRY and CDR2 SYGVKD. In DNA form, the CDR3 reads TGTGCCATCAAGGGGGGTTACGAGCAGTACTTC. This gives the protein CAIKGGYEQYF.

The chain is built from TRBV6-1 and TRBJ1-1; D might be TRBD1 (5 bases). CDR1 is MNHNS, CDR2 SASEGT, per germline. V dropped 11 bases and J dropped 5 bases, with 15 bases sitting between them. This CDR3 comprises 12 residues. The CDR3 DNA is TGTGCCGCCCGGGGATGGGGGACTGAAGCTTTCTTT. Protein: CAARGWGTEAFF.

The chain combines TRBV28 with TRBJ2-7; TRBD1 might be the D (5 bases). Germline values: CDR1 MDHEN, CDR2 SYDVKM. The CDR3 extends over 12 amino acids. Trimming took off 4 bases at V and 7 bases at J, with 11 bases between the two ends. The CDR3 DNA reads TGTGCCAGCAGTTCCAGGGTGGATGAGCAGTACTTC. Protein sequence: CASSSRVDEQYF.

The chain links TRBV7-9 to TRBJ2-1, with D unresolved. The CDR3 spans 15 residues. The germline V and J ends were trimmed by 7 bases and 5 bases, with 18 bases remaining between them. Germline lookup yields CDR1 SEHNR and CDR2 FQNEAQ (reference sequence). In DNA, the CDR3 is TGTGCCAGCATCAATCGGGCTAGAATTGACAATGAGCAGTTCTTC. This codes for CASINRARIDNEQFF.

The V gene is TRBV4-2, the J gene TRBJ2-1; D is undetermined. Germline V lookup: CDR1 LGHNA, CDR2 YNFKEQ. This CDR3 is 15 amino acids long. V shed 0 bases and J shed 5 bases, with 11 bases lying between them. This CDR3 reads CASSQDIPENNEQFF. DNA for the CDR3: TGTGCCAGCAGCCAAGATATCCCTGAGAACAATGAGCAGTTCTTC.

The chain uses TRBV27 and TRBJ2-7; TRBD2 aligns across 15 bases. J lost 3 bases, V lost 5 bases, and 5 bases had no gene match. This CDR3 contains 16 residues. The germline gives CDR1 MNHEY, CDR2 SMNVEV (reference sequence). CDR3 region: CASSPGLAGGVYEQYF. Written as DNA, the CDR3 is TGTGCCAGCAGTCCGGGACTAGCGGGAGGTGTCTACGAGCAGTACTTC.

The chain recombines TRBV15 with TRBJ2-7; TRBD2 aligns across 13 bases. Germline CDR1 and CDR2: LNHNV and YYDKDF (reference sequence). With V trimmed by 5 bases and J by 5 bases, 9 bases remained unmatched. The CDR3 contains 16 residues. Written as DNA, the CDR3 is TGTGCCACCAGCTCTGGGGTCGGGACTAGCGGGAACGAGCAGTACTTC. This sequence encodes CATSSGVGTSGNEQYF.

The sample holds a few counts of this clone. The V gene is TRBV7-9, the J gene TRBJ2-7; D is possibly TRBD2 (6 bases). CDR1 is SEHNR, CDR2 FQNEAQ, per germline (reference sequence). The CDR3 contains 17 residues. V lost 1 base and J lost 2, with 18 bases in between. CDR3 loop: CASSLGRRSGAPYEQYF. DNA of the CDR3: TGTGCCAGCAGCTTAGGGCGCCGTAGCGGAGCCCCCTACGAGCAGTACTTC.

V usage is TRBV7-9 and J usage is TRBJ2-3; 11 bases are a match to TRBD2. Germline trimming cut 6 bases from V and 6 bases from J; bases unmatched to any gene: 5. CDR1 and CDR2 from the germline V gene are SEHNR and FQNEAQ (reference sequence). CDR3 length equals 14 residues. The CDR3 here is CASSSGGAGDTQYF. The CDR3 DNA reads as TGTGCCAGCAGTAGCGGGGGGGCTGGGGATACGCAGTATTTT.

This rearrangement joins TRBV7-4 to TRBJ2-1; D gene uncertain. The germline V gene encodes CDR1 SGHVT and CDR2 SQSDAQ. This CDR3 has 16 amino acids. Trimming pared 8 bases from V and 0 bases from J, leaving 17 bases between. CDR3: CASGVRAPVSYNEQFF. Here the CDR3 DNA reads TGTGCCAGCGGGGTTAGGGCGCCAGTCTCCTACAATGAGCAGTTCTTC. The variable domain in full, with the rest retrieved from reference TRBV7-4 and TRBJ2-1, is GAGVSQSPRYKVAKRGRDVALRCDSISGHVTLYWYRQTLGQGSEVLTYSQSDAQRDKSGRPSGRFSAERPERSVSTLKIQRTEQGDSAVYLCASGVRAPVSYNEQFFGPGTRLTVL.

As to this clone: The sample holds other DNA sequences that translate to the same CDR3. The gene calls are TRBV7-9 and TRBJ2-7; 7 bases are a match to TRBD1. CDR1 is SEHNR and CDR2 is FQNEAQ in the germline V gene (reference sequence). The length of the CDR3 is 14 residues. V was clipped by 5 bases and J by 2 bases; unmatched bases: 6. The CDR3 DNA sequence: TGTGCCAGCAGCCTACGGGACAGCCCCTACGAGCAGTACTTC. It is translated as CASSLRDSPYEQYF.

V usage is TRBV7-3 and J usage is TRBJ2-2; D remains ambiguous. The CDR3 totals 13 residues. The V end was cut by 1 base, the J end by 4 bases, with 4 bases between. Germline V gene sequence: CDR1 SGHTA, CDR2 FQGTGA. The chain's CDR3 is CASSLSGTGELFF. CDR3 DNA sequence: TGTGCCAGCAGCTTAAGCGGCACCGGGGAGCTGTTTTTT.

This clone showed up just once. The junction departs from germline at one end; a sequencing error may be responsible. The CDR3 is CASREGLAGGQETQYF. The CDR3 DNA follows: TGTGCCAGCAGAGAAGGACTAGCGGGGGGCCAAGAGACCCAGTACTTC. V and J are TRBV2 and TRBJ2-5; 14 nucleotides line up with TRBD2. CDR3 length: 16 residues. Germline V gene sequence: CDR1 SNHLY, CDR2 FYNNEI.

This rearrangement joins TRBV15 to TRBJ1-2; 7 bases line up with TRBD1. With 2 bases clipped from V and 8 bases from J, the junction kept 11 bases outside the gene matches. The CDR3 covers 15 residues. Germline V gene lookup returns CDR1 LNHNV and CDR2 YYDKDF (reference sequence). CDR3 amino acids: CATSRRTGPNWGYTF. The CDR3 nucleotides read TGTGCCACCAGCAGACGGACAGGTCCCAACTGGGGCTACACCTTC.